The clone carrying this T cell receptor (beta chain) was recorded a few times. The data are from a study of T cells in Graves' hyperthyroidism and ophthalmopathy. TCR beta CDR3 region amplification was performed from RNA transcripts. Initially, a first-round RT-PCR of the TCR CDR3 employed the HTBI primer set. One entry per CDR3 protein, called by TCRdb with MiXCR from the multiplex PCR reads. Found here are roughly 700,000 distinct CDR3 sequences, about 15% of them singletons; the top ten hold 10%. Germline V gene lookup returns CDR1 MNHNS and CDR2 SASEGT. This CDR3 region has 15 residues. Losses at the gene ends were 6 bases for V and 4 bases for J; bases not matched to a gene: 9.

The receptor comes from a woman in her late teens or twenties with Graves' hyperthyroidism. Sequenced: blood. The chain employs TRBV6-1 and TRBJ1-2, with 9 bases that match TRBD1. The CDR3 reads CASSPMGQGGYGYTF. CDR3 coding DNA: TGTGCCAGCAGCCCGATGGGACAGGGCGGCTATGGCTACACCTTC.